The 28 T cell receptor beta chains below come from one sample, sequenced in a study of blood T cell repertoires in COVID-19. The data were produced by immunoSEQ multiplex PCR, yet TCRdb's version contains in-frame clones alone and is incomplete. In the table there are some 62,000 clones, around 80% of which are singletons. The sequenced sample consisted of peripheral blood. These receptors originate from a man aged 55 to 69 with acute or convalescent COVID-19.

This chain joins TRBV7-3 and TRBJ2-2, with a possible D match to TRBD2 (6 bases). Trimming took 3 bases from V and 4 from J, leaving 9 bases between them. The germline V gene has CDR1 SGHTA and CDR2 FQGTGA. CDR3 size: 14 residues. The CDR3 nucleotides are TGTGCCAGCAGCTTTAGCGGCGGCACCGGGGAGCTGTTTTTT. Translating it yields CASSFSGGTGELFF.

This rearrangement joins TRBV5-1 to TRBJ2-3; a possible D gene is TRBD2 (5 bases). Per the germline V gene, CDR1 is SGHRS and CDR2 is YFSETQ. The germline V and J ends were trimmed by 4 bases and 2 bases, with 17 bases remaining between them. The CDR3 consists of 16 residues. CDR3 residues: CASSVPSGSNTDTQYF. Written as DNA, the CDR3 is TGCGCCAGCAGCGTCCCCAGCGGCTCAAACACAGATACGCAGTATTTT.

V is TRBV6-5 and J is TRBJ2-2, with D uncertain. CDR1 and CDR2 (germline): MNHEY, SVGAGI. The CDR3 covers 13 residues. Trimming removed 8 bases from V and 5 bases from J, with 12 bases in between. CDR3 protein: CASQTWATGELFF. CDR3 coding DNA: TGTGCCAGCCAGACCTGGGCAACCGGGGAGCTGTTTTTT.

V and J are TRBV19 and TRBJ2-2; the D is unclear. The germline gives CDR1 LNHDA, CDR2 SQIVND (reference sequence). Trimming stripped 8 bases from V and 5 bases from J, with 18 bases between. CDR3 length equals 15 residues. The CDR3 protein is CASARIGSWTGELFF. CDR3 sequence (DNA): TGTGCCAGTGCTAGAATCGGCAGTTGGACCGGGGAGCTGTTTTTT.

For the CDR3, the DNA is TGTGCCAGCAGCCCGACCCAACTGGCCCCAGGGGCTTTCTTT. It translates to CASSPTQLAPGAFF. The chain has TRBV3-1 (or the pseudogene TRBV3-2) and TRBJ1-1; possible D gene TRBD1, 5 bases. CDR3 length: 14 residues. Trimming took 4 bases from V and 11 from J, leaving 20 bases between them. CDR1 LGHDT and CDR2 YNNKEL come from the germline V gene (reference sequence).

The chain has TRBV10-1 and TRBJ2-5, with TRBD2 as a possible D gene (5 bases). V was trimmed by 2 bases and J by 5 bases, leaving 18 bases between them. CDR1 and CDR2 from the germline V gene are WNHNN and SYGVQD (reference sequence). The CDR3 runs 16 residues. The CDR3 DNA is TGCGCCAGCAGTGAGCCCCCTGATGGGAGAGGGGAGACCCAGTACTTC. Amino acids: CASSEPPDGRGETQYF.

The chain employs TRBV27 and TRBJ2-5; TRBD2 matches 11 bases. Germline V CDR1 and CDR2: MNHEY, SMNVEV (reference sequence). Trimming took 2 bases from V and 4 from J; bases not matched to a gene: 6. The CDR3 loop spans 16 amino acids. This CDR3 reads CASSLEASGRLETQYF. The CDR3 DNA is TGTGCCAGCAGTTTAGAGGCTAGCGGGAGGTTAGAGACCCAGTACTTC.

The V gene is TRBV3-1 (or the pseudogene TRBV3-2), the J gene TRBJ2-5; 8 bases agree with TRBD2. Trimming cost V 4 bases and J 5 bases; bases outside gene matches: 6. The CDR3 covers 14 residues. Germline CDR1 is LGHDT and CDR2 is YNNKEL (reference sequence). CDR3 bases: TGTGCCAGCAGCCCCGTTAGACTAGCGGAGACCCAGTACTTC. This encodes CASSPVRLAETQYF.

This chain uses TRBV6-5 with TRBJ1-2; D is possibly TRBD1 (5 bases). The germline CDR1 and CDR2 sequences are MNHEY and SVGAGI. The V and J ends lost 7 bases and 7 bases respectively, with 16 bases between them. This CDR3 comprises 13 residues. CDR3: CASTTGVRGGYTF. The CDR3 region has the DNA TGTGCCAGCACCACGGGGGTACGGGGTGGCTACACCTTC.

The gene calls are TRBV6-2 or TRBV6-3 and TRBJ1-2, with a tentative D call TRBD1 (6 bases). Trimming shortened V by 6 bases and J by 4 bases, and 12 bases separated the two germline ends. The V gene's germline CDR1 is MNHEY and CDR2 SVGEGT. CDR3 length: 13 residues. CDR3 in amino acids: CASSLQGAYGYTF. DNA for the CDR3: TGTGCCAGCAGCCTACAGGGAGCCTATGGCTACACCTTC.

The CDR3 DNA is TGTGCCAGCAGCCAAGGGCCAGAGTTTGAGAGGAATACGCAGTATTTT. Amino acids: CASSQGPEFERNTQYF. This sequence joins TRBV4-2 and TRBJ2-3; D call uncertain. Trimming pared 1 base from V and 7 bases from J, leaving 18 bases between. The CDR3 extends over 16 amino acids. Per the germline V gene, CDR1 is LGHNA and CDR2 is YNFKEQ.

This clone was observed a handful of times. This sequence joins TRBV19 and TRBJ2-6, with D perhaps TRBD1 (6 bases). This CDR3 has 15 amino acids. Trimming pared 9 bases from V and 2 bases from J, leaving 14 bases between. CDR1 and CDR2 (germline): LNHDA, SQIVND (reference sequence). CDR3 sequence (DNA): TGTGCCAGCGGGACAAATTCCCCTGGGGCCAACGTCCTGACTTTC. This codes for CASGTNSPGANVLTF.

The chain combines TRBV10-3 with TRBJ1-1; D possibly corresponds to TRBD1 (5 bases). The CDR3 loop spans 15 amino acids. Germline V gives CDR1 ENHRY, CDR2 SYGVKD. Trimming pared 6 bases from V and 1 base from J, leaving 15 bases between. The CDR3 reads CAISGGNRGNTEAFF. The CDR3 region has the DNA TGTGCCATCAGCGGGGGAAATCGGGGGAACACTGAAGCTTTCTTT.

The genes are TRBV25-1 and TRBJ2-6; D is perhaps TRBD1 (7 bases). The CDR3 is 18 residues long. Trimming stripped 3 bases from V and 4 bases from J, with 19 bases between. Germline V gene lookup returns CDR1 MGHDK and CDR2 SYGVNS. CDR3 sequence (DNA): TGTGCCAGCAGTGATCTGGTGGAGGGGGCTCTAGGGGCCAACGTCCTGACTTTC. Protein product: CASSDLVEGALGANVLTF.

V usage is TRBV5-4 and J usage is TRBJ2-3; 10 bases are shared with TRBD2. From germline, CDR1 is SGHNT and CDR2 YYREEE (reference sequence). The V segment lost 5 bases and the J segment 4 bases; nucleotides outside the gene matches: 4. The CDR3 covers 14 residues. CDR3 nucleotide sequence: TGTGCCAGCAGGCTAGCGGGAGTCTCAGATACGCAGTATTTT. Translation gives CASRLAGVSDTQYF.

The chain has TRBV6-5 and TRBJ1-1, with D perhaps matching TRBD1 (5 bases). Germline V lookup: CDR1 MNHEY, CDR2 SVGAGI. There are 13 residues in the CDR3. Trimming left V 7 bases short and J 3 bases short, with 12 bases between. The CDR3 nucleotides read TGTGCCAGCATCGGGGGTTGGGACACTGAAGCTTTCTTT. Translated: CASIGGWDTEAFF.

V gene TRBV24-1 combines with J gene TRBJ2-1; D perhaps matches TRBD2 (5 bases). Trimming removed 11 bases at V and 3 bases at J, with 10 bases between. CDR3 length: 12 residues. Germline V gives CDR1 KGHDR, CDR2 SFDVKD. CDR3 protein: CAIEDFYNEQFF. The DNA of the CDR3 is TGTGCCATTGAGGACTTCTACAATGAGCAGTTCTTC.

The J gene is TRBJ1-5, the V gene TRBV30, with D tentatively TRBD1 (5 bases). CDR3 length: 16 residues. Germline V gene lookup returns CDR1 GTSNPN and CDR2 SVGIG (reference sequence). The V and J ends lost 0 bases and 0 bases respectively, with 12 bases between them. The DNA of the CDR3 is TGTGCCTGGAGTGTACTTGGGGCCCTTAGCAATCAGCCCCAGCATTTT. It encodes CAWSVLGALSNQPQHF.

This clone occurred a few times. V and J are TRBV19 and TRBJ2-2; 7 nucleotides match TRBD1. Germline CDR1 reads LNHDA; CDR2 reads SQIVND (reference sequence). The CDR3 loop spans 16 amino acids. V lost 2 bases, J lost 2 bases, and 5 bases stayed unmatched. The CDR3, as DNA: TGTGCCAGTAGTATAATGGGGACAGCAAACACCGGGGAGCTGTTTTTT. Translating gives CASSIMGTANTGELFF.

This rearrangement joins TRBV5-4 to TRBJ1-1; D remains unclear. Germline-derived CDR1 and CDR2 are SGHNT and YYREEE (reference sequence). Trimming stripped 4 bases from V and 1 base from J, with 14 bases between. CDR3 length: 15 residues. The CDR3: CASSPSPFQNTEAFF. The CDR3 region has the DNA TGTGCCAGCAGCCCCAGTCCCTTTCAGAACACTGAAGCTTTCTTT.

The rearrangement links TRBV6-9 to TRBJ1-6; perhaps TRBD1 as D (5 bases). Germline-derived CDR1 and CDR2 are MNHGY and SVAAGI. Trimming took 4 bases from V and 10 from J, leaving 20 bases between them. This CDR3 is 16 amino acids long. CDR3 region: CASSSPQGVLKSPLHF. DNA for the CDR3: TGTGCCAGCAGTTCGCCCCAAGGGGTTCTCAAGTCACCCCTCCACTTT.

V usage is TRBV2 and J usage is TRBJ2-7; D not certain. CDR3 length equals 13 residues. Trimming stripped 3 bases from V and 3 bases from J, with 9 bases between. CDR1 is SNHLY, CDR2 FYNNEI, per germline. The CDR3 region is CASSEQQVYEQYF. DNA of the CDR3: TGTGCCAGCAGTGAGCAACAAGTCTACGAGCAGTACTTC.

The rearrangement links TRBV7-2 to TRBJ2-1; no firm D call. This CDR3 is 13 amino acids long. Between the trimmed V and J ends, which lost 5 bases and 6 bases, there was a span of 11 bases. Germline V gene sequence: CDR1 SGHTA, CDR2 FQGNSA. The CDR3 sequence is CASSLRARNEQFF. The CDR3 bases are TGTGCCAGCAGCCTCCGCGCCCGCAATGAGCAGTTCTTC.

The chain carries TRBV9 and TRBJ2-1, with a possible D match to TRBD1 (5 bases). From germline, CDR1 is SGDLS and CDR2 YYNGEE. There are 16 residues in the CDR3. Deletions cut 3 bases from V and 0 bases from J, with 13 bases between. CDR3 bases: TGTGCCAGCAGCGATGCGACAGCTGGCTCCTACAATGAGCAGTTCTTC. Its translation: CASSDATAGSYNEQFF.

This chain links TRBV7-2 with TRBJ2-1; 13 bases agree with TRBD2. Germline V gene lookup returns CDR1 SGHTA and CDR2 FQGNSA. V lost 6 bases to trimming and J lost 9 bases; unmatched junction nucleotides: 8. The CDR3 spans 15 residues. The CDR3: CASRPGTSGISEQFF. CDR3 sequence (DNA): TGTGCCAGCAGGCCCGGGACTAGCGGGATATCTGAGCAGTTCTTC.

This chain uses TRBV6-5 with TRBJ1-1; 8 bases match TRBD1. CDR3 size: 15 residues. Germline V gives CDR1 MNHEY, CDR2 SVGAGI. After removal of 7 bases from V and 5 bases from J, the junction contained 12 bases not matched to a gene. The CDR3 DNA follows: TGTGCCAGCACCGGGACAGGTCGGATTGGGACTGAAGCTTTCTTT. Protein: CASTGTGRIGTEAFF.

This chain uses TRBV19 with TRBJ1-6; no firm D call. CDR1 and CDR2 from the germline V gene are LNHDA and SQIVND (reference sequence). This CDR3 contains 14 residues. Between the trimmed V and J ends, which lost 11 bases and 8 bases, there was a span of 19 bases. CDR3 loop: CAHRLPPGDSPLHF. The CDR3 nucleotides read TGTGCCCACCGACTACCCCCCGGCGATTCACCCCTCCACTTT.

This clone has a handful of counts. The chain uses TRBV5-6 and TRBJ1-1, with D hard to call. This CDR3 spans 16 amino acids. The germline V gene has CDR1 SGHDT and CDR2 YYEEEE. V lost 3 bases to trimming and J lost 9 bases, with 24 bases between them. The CDR3 nucleotides are TGTGCCAGCAGCTGGAACGTTCGATTATTTACTACCCAAGCTTTCTTT. Its protein product is CASSWNVRLFTTQAFF.